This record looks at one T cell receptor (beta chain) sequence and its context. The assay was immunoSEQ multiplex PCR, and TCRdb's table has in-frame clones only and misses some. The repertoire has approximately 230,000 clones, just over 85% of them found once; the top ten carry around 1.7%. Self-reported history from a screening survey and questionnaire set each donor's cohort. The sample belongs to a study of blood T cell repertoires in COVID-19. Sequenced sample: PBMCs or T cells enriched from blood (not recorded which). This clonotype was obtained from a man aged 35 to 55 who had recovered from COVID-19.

CDR3 amino acids: CASSLTGISGNEQFF. CDR3 bases: TGTGCCAGCAGCTTGACCGGGATTTCTGGGAATGAGCAGTTCTTC. The chain is built from TRBV5-4 and TRBJ2-1; TRBD2 might be the D (5 bases). V was shortened by 1 base and J by 7 bases, with 15 bases between the two germline ends. This CDR3 is built from 15 residues. The V gene's germline CDR1 is SGHNT and CDR2 YYREEE (reference sequence).